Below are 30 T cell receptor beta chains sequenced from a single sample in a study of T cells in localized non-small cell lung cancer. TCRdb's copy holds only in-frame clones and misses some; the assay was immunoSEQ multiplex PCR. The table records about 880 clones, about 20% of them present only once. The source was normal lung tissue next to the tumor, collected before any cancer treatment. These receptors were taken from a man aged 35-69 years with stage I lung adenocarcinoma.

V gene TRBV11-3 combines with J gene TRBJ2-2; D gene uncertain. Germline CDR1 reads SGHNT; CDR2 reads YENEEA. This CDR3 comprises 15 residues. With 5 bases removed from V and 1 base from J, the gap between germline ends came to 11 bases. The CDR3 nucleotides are TGTGCCAGCAGCACACCCCAGGTGAACACCGGGGAGCTGTTTTTT. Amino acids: CASSTPQVNTGELFF.

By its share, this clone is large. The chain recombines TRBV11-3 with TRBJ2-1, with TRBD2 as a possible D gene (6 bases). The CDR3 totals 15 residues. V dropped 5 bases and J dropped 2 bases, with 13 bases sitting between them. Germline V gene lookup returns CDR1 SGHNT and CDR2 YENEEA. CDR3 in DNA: TGTGCCAGCAGCCCGACGGGGGTCCCCTACAATGAGCAGTTCTTC. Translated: CASSPTGVPYNEQFF.

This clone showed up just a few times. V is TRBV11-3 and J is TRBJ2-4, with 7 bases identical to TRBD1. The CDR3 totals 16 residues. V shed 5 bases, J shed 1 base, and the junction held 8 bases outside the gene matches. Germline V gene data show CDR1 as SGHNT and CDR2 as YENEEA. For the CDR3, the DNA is TGTGCCAGCAGCGAACGTACAGGGGAGGCCAAAAACATTCAGTACTTC. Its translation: CASSERTGEAKNIQYF.

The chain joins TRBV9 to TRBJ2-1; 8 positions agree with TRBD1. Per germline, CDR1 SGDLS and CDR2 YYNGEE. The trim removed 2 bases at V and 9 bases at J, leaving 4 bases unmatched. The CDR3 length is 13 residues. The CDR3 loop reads CASSVVTGGEQFF. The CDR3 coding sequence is TGTGCCAGCAGCGTGGTAACAGGGGGTGAGCAGTTCTTC.

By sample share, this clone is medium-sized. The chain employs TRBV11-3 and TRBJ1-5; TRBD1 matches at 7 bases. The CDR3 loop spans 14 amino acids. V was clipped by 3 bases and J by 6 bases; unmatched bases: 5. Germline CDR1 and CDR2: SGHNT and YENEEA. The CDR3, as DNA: TGTGCCAGCAGCTTGACAGGGCTGATTCAGCCCCAGCATTTT. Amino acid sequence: CASSLTGLIQPQHF. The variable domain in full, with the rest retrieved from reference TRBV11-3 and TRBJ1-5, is EAGVVQSPRYKIIEKKQPVAFWCNPISGHNTLYWYLQNLGQGPELLIRYENEEAVDDSQLPKDRFSAERLKGVDSTLKIQPAELGDSAVYLCASSLTGLIQPQHFGDGTRLSIL.

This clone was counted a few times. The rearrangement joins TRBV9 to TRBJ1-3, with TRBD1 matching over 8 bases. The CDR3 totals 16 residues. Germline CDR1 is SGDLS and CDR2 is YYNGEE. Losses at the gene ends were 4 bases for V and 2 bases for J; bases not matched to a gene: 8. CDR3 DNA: TGTGCCAGCAGCCCCGGACAGGGAGGACCTGGAAACACCATATATTTT. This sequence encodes CASSPGQGGPGNTIYF. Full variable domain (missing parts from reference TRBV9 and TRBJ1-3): DSGVTQTPKHLITATGQRVTLRCSPRSGDLSVYWYQQSLDQGLQFLIQYYNGEERAKGNILERFSAQQFPDLHSELNLSSLELGDSALYFCASSPGQGGPGNTIYFGEGSWLTVV.

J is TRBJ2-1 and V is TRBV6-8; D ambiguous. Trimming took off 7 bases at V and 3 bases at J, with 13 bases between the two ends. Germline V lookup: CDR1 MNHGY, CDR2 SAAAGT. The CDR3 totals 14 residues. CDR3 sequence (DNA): TGTGCCAGCATCCCTCTGAGGAGCTACAATGAGCAGTTCTTC. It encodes CASIPLRSYNEQFF.

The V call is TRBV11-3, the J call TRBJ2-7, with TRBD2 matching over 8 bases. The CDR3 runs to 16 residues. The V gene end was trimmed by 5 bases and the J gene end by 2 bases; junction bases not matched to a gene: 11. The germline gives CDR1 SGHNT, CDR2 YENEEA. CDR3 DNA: TGTGCCAGCAGCACTGGGGTAGCGGGATCTCCCTACGAGCAGTACTTC. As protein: CASSTGVAGSPYEQYF.

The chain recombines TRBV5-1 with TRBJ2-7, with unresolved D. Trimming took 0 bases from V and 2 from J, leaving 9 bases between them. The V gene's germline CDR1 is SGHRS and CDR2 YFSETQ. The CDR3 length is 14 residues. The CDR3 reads CASSLGPEAYEQYF. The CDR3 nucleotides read TGCGCCAGCAGCTTGGGCCCGGAAGCCTACGAGCAGTACTTC.

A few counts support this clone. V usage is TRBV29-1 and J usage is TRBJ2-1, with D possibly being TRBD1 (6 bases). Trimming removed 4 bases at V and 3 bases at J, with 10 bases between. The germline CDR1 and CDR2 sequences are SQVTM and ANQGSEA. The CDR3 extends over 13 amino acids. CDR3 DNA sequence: TGCAGCGTTGGAGGGACATACTACAATGAGCAGTTCTTC. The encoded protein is CSVGGTYYNEQFF.

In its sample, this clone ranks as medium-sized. CDR3 DNA: TGTGCCAGCAGTGTTGGGACAGGTGGGGGGCTCTACGAGCAGTACGTC. It is translated as CASSVGTGGGLYEQYV. The chain joins TRBV11-3 to TRBJ2-7, with 8 bases fitting TRBD1. CDR1 SGHNT and CDR2 YENEEA come from the germline V gene. J was trimmed by 3 bases and V by 6 bases; bases with no gene match: 13. The CDR3 totals 16 residues.

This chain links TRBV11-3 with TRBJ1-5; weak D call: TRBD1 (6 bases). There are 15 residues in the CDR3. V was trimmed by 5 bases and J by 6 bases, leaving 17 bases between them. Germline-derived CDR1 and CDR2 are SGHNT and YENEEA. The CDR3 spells CASSQRQGPSQPQHF. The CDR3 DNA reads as TGTGCCAGCAGCCAGAGGCAGGGGCCTAGTCAGCCCCAGCATTTT.

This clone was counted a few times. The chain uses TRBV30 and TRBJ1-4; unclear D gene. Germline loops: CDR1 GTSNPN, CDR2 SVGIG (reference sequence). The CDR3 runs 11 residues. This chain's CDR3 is CATGEGEKLFF. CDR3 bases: TGTGCTACGGGTGAGGGTGAAAAACTGTTTTTT.

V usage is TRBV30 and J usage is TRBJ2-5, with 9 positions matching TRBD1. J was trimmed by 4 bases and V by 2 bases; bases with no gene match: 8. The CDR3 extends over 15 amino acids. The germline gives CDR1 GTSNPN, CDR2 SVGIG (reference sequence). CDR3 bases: TGTGCCTGGAGTACCACAGGGGGCGGTCGAGAGACCCAGTACTTC. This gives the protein CAWSTTGGGRETQYF.

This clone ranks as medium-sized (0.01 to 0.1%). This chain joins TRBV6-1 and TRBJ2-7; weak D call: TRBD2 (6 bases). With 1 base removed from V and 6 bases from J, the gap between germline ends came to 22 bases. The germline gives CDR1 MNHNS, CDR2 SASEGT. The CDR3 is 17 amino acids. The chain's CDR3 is CASSEGDFYPGVVEQYV. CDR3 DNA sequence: TGTGCCAGCAGTGAAGGGGACTTTTACCCCGGCGTTGTCGAGCAGTACGTC.

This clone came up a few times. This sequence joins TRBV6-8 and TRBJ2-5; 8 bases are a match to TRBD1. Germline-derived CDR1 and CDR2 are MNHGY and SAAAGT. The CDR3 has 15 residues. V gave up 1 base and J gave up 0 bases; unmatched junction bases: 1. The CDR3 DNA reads TGTGCCAGCAGTTACTGGGGACAGGACCAAGAGACCCAGTACTTC. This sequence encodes CASSYWGQDQETQYF.

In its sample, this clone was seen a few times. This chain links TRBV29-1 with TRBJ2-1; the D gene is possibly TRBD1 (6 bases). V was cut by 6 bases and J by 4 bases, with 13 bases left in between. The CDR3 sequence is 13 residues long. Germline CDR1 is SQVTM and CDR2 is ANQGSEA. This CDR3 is CSVARDIYNEQFF. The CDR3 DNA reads TGCAGCGTCGCCCGGGACATATACAATGAGCAGTTCTTC.

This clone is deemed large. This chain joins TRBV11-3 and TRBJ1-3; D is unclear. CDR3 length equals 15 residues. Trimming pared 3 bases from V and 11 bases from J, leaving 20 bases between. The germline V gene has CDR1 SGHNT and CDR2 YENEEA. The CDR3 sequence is CASSLEGNSRTPIYF. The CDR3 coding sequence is TGTGCCAGCAGCTTGGAAGGAAACAGTAGGACCCCCATATATTTT.

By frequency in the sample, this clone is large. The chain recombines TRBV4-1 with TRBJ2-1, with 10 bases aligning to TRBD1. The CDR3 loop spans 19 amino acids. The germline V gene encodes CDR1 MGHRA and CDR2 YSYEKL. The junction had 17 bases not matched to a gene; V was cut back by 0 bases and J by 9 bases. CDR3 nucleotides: TGCGCCAGCAGCCAAGACGAGACAGGGGGCCGGGGCCAACGTGGTGAGCAGTTCTTC. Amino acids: CASSQDETGGRGQRGEQFF.

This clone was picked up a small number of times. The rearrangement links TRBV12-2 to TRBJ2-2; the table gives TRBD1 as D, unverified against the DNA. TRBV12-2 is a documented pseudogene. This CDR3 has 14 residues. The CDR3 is CAGPRAGNTGELFF. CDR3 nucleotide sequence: TGTGCCGGACCCAGGGCCGGGAACACCGGGGAGCTGTTTTTT.

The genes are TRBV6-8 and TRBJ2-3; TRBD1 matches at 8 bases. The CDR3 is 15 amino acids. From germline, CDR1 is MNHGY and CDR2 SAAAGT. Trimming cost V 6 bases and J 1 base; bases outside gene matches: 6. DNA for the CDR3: TGTGCCAGCAGAGATGGACAGGGCGGCACAGATACGCAGTATTTT. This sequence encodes CASRDGQGGTDTQYF.

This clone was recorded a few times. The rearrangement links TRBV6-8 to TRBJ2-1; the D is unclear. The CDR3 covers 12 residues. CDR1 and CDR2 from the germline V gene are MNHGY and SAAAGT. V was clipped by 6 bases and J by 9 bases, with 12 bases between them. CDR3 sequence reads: CASRSNLGEQFF. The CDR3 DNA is TGTGCCAGCAGGAGTAACCTTGGTGAGCAGTTCTTC.

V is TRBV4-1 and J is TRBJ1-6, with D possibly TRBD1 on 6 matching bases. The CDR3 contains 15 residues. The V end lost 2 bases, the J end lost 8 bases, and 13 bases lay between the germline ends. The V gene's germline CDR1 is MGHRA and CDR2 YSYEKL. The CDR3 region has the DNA TGCGCCAGCAGCCAAAGGGCAGGGGCCTATTCACCCCTCCACTTT. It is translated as CASSQRAGAYSPLHF.

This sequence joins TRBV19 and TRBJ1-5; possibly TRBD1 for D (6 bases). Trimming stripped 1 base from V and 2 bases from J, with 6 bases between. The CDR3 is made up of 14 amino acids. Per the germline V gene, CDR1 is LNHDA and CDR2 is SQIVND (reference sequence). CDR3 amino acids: CASSIAGGNQPQHF. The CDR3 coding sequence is TGTGCCAGTAGTATAGCAGGGGGCAATCAGCCCCAGCATTTT.

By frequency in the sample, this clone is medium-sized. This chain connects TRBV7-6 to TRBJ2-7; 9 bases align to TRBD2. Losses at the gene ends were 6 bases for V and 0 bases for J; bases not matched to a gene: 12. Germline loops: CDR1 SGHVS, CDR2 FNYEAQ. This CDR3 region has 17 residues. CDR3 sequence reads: CASSFGAAGGFSYEQYF. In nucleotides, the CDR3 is TGTGCCAGCAGTTTCGGGGCGGCGGGAGGGTTCTCCTACGAGCAGTACTTC.

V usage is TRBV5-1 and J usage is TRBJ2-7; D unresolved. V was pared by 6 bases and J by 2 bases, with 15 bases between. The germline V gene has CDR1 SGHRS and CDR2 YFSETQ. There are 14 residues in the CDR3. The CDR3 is CASTRGDGPYEQYF. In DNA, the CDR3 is TGCGCCAGCACCCGTGGAGACGGGCCCTACGAGCAGTACTTC. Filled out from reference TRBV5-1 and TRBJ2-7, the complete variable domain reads KAGVTQTPRYLIKTRGQQVTLSCSPISGHRSVSWYQQTPGQGLQFLFEYFSETQRNKGNFPGRFSGRQFSNSRSEMNVSTLELGDSALYLCASTRGDGPYEQYFGPGTRLTVT.

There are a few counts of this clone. The DNA of the CDR3 is TGTGCCAGCAGATCGGGACAGAACTATAATTCACCCCTCCACTTT. As protein: CASRSGQNYNSPLHF. This chain connects TRBV6-8 to TRBJ1-6, with 7 nucleotides matching TRBD1. The V gene's germline CDR1 is MNHGY and CDR2 SAAAGT. CDR3 size: 15 residues. The V gene end was trimmed by 6 bases and the J gene end by 3 bases; junction bases not matched to a gene: 5.

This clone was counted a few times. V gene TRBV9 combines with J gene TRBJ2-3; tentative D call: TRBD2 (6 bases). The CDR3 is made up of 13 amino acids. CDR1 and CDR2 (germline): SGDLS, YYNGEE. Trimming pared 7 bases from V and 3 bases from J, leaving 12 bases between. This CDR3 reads CASGYGGTDTQYF. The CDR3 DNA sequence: TGTGCCAGCGGTTATGGGGGGACAGATACGCAGTATTTT.

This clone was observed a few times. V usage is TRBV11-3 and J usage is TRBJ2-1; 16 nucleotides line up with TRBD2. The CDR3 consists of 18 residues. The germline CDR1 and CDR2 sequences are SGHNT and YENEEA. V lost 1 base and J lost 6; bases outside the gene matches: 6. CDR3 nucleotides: TGTGCCAGCAGCTTAGTAACCGGGACTAGCGGGAGGGGCAATGAGCAGTTCTTC. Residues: CASSLVTGTSGRGNEQFF. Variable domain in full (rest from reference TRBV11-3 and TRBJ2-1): EAGVVQSPRYKIIEKKQPVAFWCNPISGHNTLYWYLQNLGQGPELLIRYENEEAVDDSQLPKDRFSAERLKGVDSTLKIQPAELGDSAVYLCASSLVTGTSGRGNEQFFGPGTRLTVL.

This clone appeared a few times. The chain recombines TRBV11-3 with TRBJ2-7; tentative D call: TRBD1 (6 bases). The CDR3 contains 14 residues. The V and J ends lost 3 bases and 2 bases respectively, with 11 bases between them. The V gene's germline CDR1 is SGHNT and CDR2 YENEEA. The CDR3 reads CASSFEGVPYEQYF. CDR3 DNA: TGTGCCAGCAGCTTTGAGGGGGTCCCCTACGAGCAGTACTTC.